A selection of T cell receptor beta chains follows, all from one sample in a study of cytotoxic CD8 clonotypes in ibrutinib-treated CLL. Assay used: immunoSEQ multiplex PCR; TCRdb lists only in-frame clones, some missing. The sample lists about 200,000 clones, over 60% occurring once. Sequenced here: PBMCs, sampled after 24 months of ibrutinib treatment. The receptors originated from a human donor with chronic lymphocytic leukemia. Both conserved end residues are part of each CDR3. The D gene is left open where the match is weak. For some rows the clone size is stated as once, few or many, or as a class when expanded; others skip it.

abundance | j_gene | d_gene | v_gene | CDR3nt | CDR3aa
. | TRBJ2-3 | . | TRBV30 | TGTGCCTGGAGTGTAGGCACAGATACGCAGTATTTT | CAWSVGTDTQYF
. | TRBJ2-3 | TRBD2 | TRBV4-1 | TGCGCCAGCAGCCAACGGGCTAGCGGGAGTCCAGATACGCAGTATTTT | CASSQRASGSPDTQYF
. | TRBJ2-5 | TRBD2 | TRBV19 | TGTGCCAGTAGTATACCCCTCGGACTGCGGGAGCAAGAGACCCAGTACTTC | CASSIPLGLREQETQYF
. | TRBJ2-7 | TRBD2 | TRBV27 | TGTGCCAGCAGTTTGGGGACCGGGACTATTCCTAGTCCCGCGTACGAGCAGTACTTC | CASSLGTGTIPSPAYEQYF
. | TRBJ1-1 | . | TRBV2 | TGTGCCAGCGCGACAGGAGTCCACACTGAAGCTTTCTTT | CASATGVHTEAFF
. | TRBJ2-7 | . | TRBV14 | TGTGCCAGCAGCCAAGTCATGGGGGCCTACGAGCAGTACTTC | CASSQVMGAYEQYF
. | TRBJ2-7 | TRBD1 | TRBV18 | TGTGCCAGCTCACCACGATCACAGGGGTCCTACGAGCAGTACTTC | CASSPRSQGSYEQYF
once | TRBJ2-5 | TRBD2 | TRBV11-2 | TGTGCCAGCACCATGGCGGGGGGCCAAGAGACCCAGTACTTC | CASTMAGGQETQYF
. | TRBJ1-1 | . | TRBV5-1 | TGCGCCAGCAGCTTGGCGGGTTCGACCACTGAAGCTTTCTTT | CASSLAGSTTEAFF
. | TRBJ1-1 | TRBD1 | TRBV27 | TGTGCCAGCAACCCACTGGACAGGGCCACTGAAGCTTTCTTT | CASNPLDRATEAFF
. | TRBJ1-5 | . | TRBV9 | TGTGCCAGCAGCGTAGCCGAGGGTAACGGTCAGCCCCAGCATTTT | CASSVAEGNGQPQHF
. | TRBJ2-7 | TRBD2 | TRBV4-1 | TGCGCCAGCAGCCAAGAGGGTAGCGGGAGATCCTACGAGCAGTACTTC | CASSQEGSGRSYEQYF
. | TRBJ2-3 | TRBD2 | TRBV5-4 | TGTGCCAGCAGCTATAGCGGGTCTAGCACAGATACGCAGTATTTT | CASSYSGSSTDTQYF
. | TRBJ1-1 | . | TRBV13 | TGTGCCAGCAGTAATCCAGGGGTGAACACTGAAGCTTTCTTT | CASSNPGVNTEAFF
. | TRBJ1-1 | . | TRBV7-6 | TGTGCCAGCAGCTTAGAGCCAGGCTGGAACACTGAAGCTTTCTTT | CASSLEPGWNTEAFF
. | TRBJ2-5 | TRBD1 | TRBV11-2 | TGTGCCAGCAGCTTAGTCGGGACAGGCAAAGAGACCCAGTACTTC | CASSLVGTGKETQYF
. | TRBJ2-5 | . | TRBV29-1 | TGCAGCGTTGAAGTAGCCGAGACCCAGTACTTC | CSVEVAETQYF
few | TRBJ2-7 | . | TRBV7-2 | TGTGCCAGCAGCTGGGACGATCCTTACGAGCAGTACTTC | CASSWDDPYEQYF
few | TRBJ2-5 | TRBD1 | TRBV7-8 | TGTGCCAGCAGCGGCCGGGACAGGAAAGAGACCCAGTACTTC | CASSGRDRKETQYF
. | TRBJ2-1 | . | TRBV7-9 | TGTGCCAGCAGCCCGACCGGAACCAATGAGCAGTTCTTC | CASSPTGTNEQFF
. | TRBJ1-5 | . | TRBV30 | TGTGCCTGGGGGACCAATCAGCCCCAGCATTTT | CAWGTNQPQHF
. | TRBJ2-1 | . | TRBV7-3 | TGTGCCAGCAGCCCCGCTCGAGCGTTAAATGAGCAGTTCTTC | CASSPARALNEQFF
once | TRBJ2-3 | . | TRBV25-1 | TGTGCCAGCAGCAAACCCGGCACAGATACGCAGTATTTT | CASSKPGTDTQYF
. | TRBJ2-1 | TRBD1 | TRBV28 | TGTGCCAGCAGTTTAAGCCGGGGGACAGGGATCCCCAATGAGCAGTTCTTC | CASSLSRGTGIPNEQFF
. | TRBJ2-1 | . | TRBV18 | TGTGCCAGCTCACTCGGACCTAGCCCCTACAATGAGCAGTTCTTC | CASSLGPSPYNEQFF
. | TRBJ1-2 | TRBD1 | TRBV5-1 | TGCGCCAGCAGCTTGAATGGACAGGGAACACCCCTGCGTGGCTACACCTTC | CASSLNGQGTPLRGYTF
. | TRBJ2-7 | TRBD2 | TRBV7-9 | TGTGCCAGCAGCTTAGGCTGGCGACTAGCGGGAGTTGTCGAGCAGTACTTC | CASSLGWRLAGVVEQYF
. | TRBJ1-1 | . | TRBV7-2 | TGTGCCAGCAGCCAAGACCGACCAAACACTGAAGCTTTCTTT | CASSQDRPNTEAFF
. | TRBJ2-5 | TRBD1 | TRBV15 | TGTGCCACCAGCAGAGTTGGGACAGGGCAAGAGACCCAGTACTTC | CATSRVGTGQETQYF
. | TRBJ2-1 | . | TRBV28 | TGTGCCAGCAGTTTAGGTGACGCTGAGCAGTTCTTC | CASSLGDAEQFF
. | TRBJ2-7 | TRBD2 | TRBV9 | TGTGCCAGCAGCAAAGGACTAGCGGACTCCTACGAGCAGTACTTC | CASSKGLADSYEQYF
once | TRBJ2-5 | . | TRBV29-1 | TGCAGCGTTGCAGGCCAAGAGACCCAGTACTTC | CSVAGQETQYF
. | TRBJ2-1 | . | TRBV7-9 | TGTGCCAGCAGCCACGGACAGAAAAAGCTGAATGAGCAGTTCTTC | CASSHGQKKLNEQFF
. | TRBJ2-7 | . | TRBV6-1 | TGTGCCAGCAGTGAAGGGCTGGGCCTCATCCCCTTACGGGAGCAGTACTTC | CASSEGLGLIPLREQYF
few | TRBJ2-7 | TRBD2 | TRBV10-1 | TGCGCCAGCAGTGGACTAGCGGGAGGGTTCGAGCAGTACTTC | CASSGLAGGFEQYF
. | TRBJ2-5 | TRBD2 | TRBV27 | TGTGCCAGCAGTCCAACCGGACTAGCGGTACAGTACTTC | CASSPTGLAVQYF
. | TRBJ2-7 | . | TRBV27 | TGTGCCAGCAGGACCGGACCTCTAAACTCCTACGAGCAGTACTTC | CASRTGPLNSYEQYF
. | TRBJ2-1 | TRBD2 | TRBV6-5 | TGTGCCAGCGGGCCGGGACTAGTTAATGAGCAGTTCTTC | CASGPGLVNEQFF
. | TRBJ2-7 | . | TRBV6-5 | TGTGCCAGCAGTTATCAGGGGTTCGACGAGCAGTACTTC | CASSYQGFDEQYF
few | TRBJ2-5 | TRBD2 | TRBV7-2 | TGTGCCAGCAGCTTAGCGGCGGGAGGGCCCTTGGAGACCCAGTACTTC | CASSLAAGGPLETQYF
. | TRBJ1-2 | TRBD1 | TRBV12-5 | TGTGCTAGTGGGCCGGGACAGGGTTACTATGGCTACACCTTC | CASGPGQGYYGYTF
. | TRBJ1-1 | TRBD1 | TRBV6-5 | TGTGCCAGCCGGGACAGGGAAAACACTGAAGCTTTCTTT | CASRDRENTEAFF
. | TRBJ2-7 | . | TRBV7-1 | TGTGCCAGCAGCTTCGACGGTAACTCCTACGAGCAGTACTTC | CASSFDGNSYEQYF
. | TRBJ1-4 | . | TRBV18 | TGTGCCAGCTCACCACAGGGCCTCGCAACTAATGAAAAACTGTTTTTT | CASSPQGLATNEKLFF
. | TRBJ2-3 | . | TRBV7-3 | TGTGCCAGCAGCGAGCGGAGGAGCACAGATACGCAGTATTTT | CASSERRSTDTQYF
. | TRBJ2-1 | TRBD2 | TRBV27 | TGTGCCAGCAGTTTTATTAGCGGGATGGGCAATGAGCAGTTCTTC | CASSFISGMGNEQFF
few | TRBJ1-1 | . | TRBV4-1 | TGCGCCAGCAGGCAAGGGGGCACTGAAGCTTTCTTT | CASRQGGTEAFF
. | TRBJ2-2 | TRBD2 | TRBV19 | TGTGCCAGTAGTATCAGAGCGGGAGCGTCCACCGGGGAGCTGTTTTTT | CASSIRAGASTGELFF
. | TRBJ1-2 | TRBD1 | TRBV7-8 | TGTGCCAGCAGCTTCTCCGGGACAGGGGTAAACTATGGCTACACCTTC | CASSFSGTGVNYGYTF
. | TRBJ2-5 | . | TRBV5-1 | TGCGCCAGCAGCACCCCGGCGGAGACCCAGTACTTC | CASSTPAETQYF
. | TRBJ1-2 | . | TRBV5-1 | TGCGCCACCAGGACAGAACTTGCTAACTATGGCTACACCTTC | CATRTELANYGYTF
. | TRBJ1-1 | . | TRBV6-6 | TGTGCCAGCAGTTACTCTCTGGGAGACACTGAAGCTTTCTTT | CASSYSLGDTEAFF
. | TRBJ1-5 | . | TRBV2 | TGTGCCAGCAGTGAATCAGGGTTCCTTAATCAGCCCCAGCATTTT | CASSESGFLNQPQHF
. | TRBJ1-4 | . | TRBV28 | TGTGCCAGCCGACGGACAGAGCTCCACCGAGGTGAAAAACTGTTTTTT | CASRRTELHRGEKLFF